This TCR beta chain is from a study of Ad26.COV2.S vaccination and SARS-CoV-2 variants. Study in general: Intramuscular Ad26.COV2.S at 5x10^10 or 1x10^11 viral particles. General study results and limits: People given the vaccine had a wider spike-specific TCR breadth than placebo recipients did.

Concerning this clone: As yet, its antigen is unknown.

Some clones are missing from TCRdb's copy, which holds only in-frame ones; the method was immunoSEQ multiplex PCR. The sample yields about 420,000 clones, roughly 88% seen once. The sample's treatment: some 20 received Ad26.COV2.S at low or high dose, single or two shots; several received placebo; per-sample allocation not given. Samples came from day 63 after the first vaccine or placebo injection. Immunization relied on an Ad26 vector, which expressed Wuhan-strain SARS-CoV-2 spike. V lost 6 bases, J lost 7 bases, and 12 bases stayed unmatched. CDR1 is MNHEY and CDR2 is SVGEGT in the germline V gene. The CDR3 is 14 amino acids.

This chain joins TRBV6-2 or TRBV6-3 and TRBJ2-7; TRBD1 aligns across 7 bases. The starting material was peripheral blood, obtained in a trial of Ad26.COV2.S vaccine versus placebo. The source is a person between 18 and 65 years old who received the Ad26.COV2.S COVID-19 vaccine or a placebo. The CDR3 reads CASSLDRRLWEQYF. In DNA form, the CDR3 reads TGTGCCAGCAGCCTGGACAGGCGACTCTGGGAGCAGTACTTC.